These T cell receptor beta chains were read from a single sample in a study of T cell responses to AZD1222 COVID-19 vaccine. TCRdb keeps only in-frame clones here, not all; method: immunoSEQ multiplex PCR. The sample has 110,000 to 150,000 clones; roughly nine tenths are singletons. The input for sequencing was peripheral blood, taken on day 0 of AZD1222 vaccination. These receptors all stem from an adult in good health. Each CDR3 is given with its conserved first and last residue. Fields, in order: D gene, clone size, V gene, J gene, CDR3 protein, CDR3 DNA. The D gene is left open where the match is weak. Clone sizes are given selectively: once, few, many, or a class where the clone is expanded.

d_gene: .; abundance: .; v_gene: TRBV9; j_gene: TRBJ1-2; CDR3aa: CASSEDTSFNYGYTF; CDR3nt: TGTGCCAGCAGCGAAGACACGAGTTTCAACTATGGCTACACCTTC
d_gene: TRBD1; abundance: .; v_gene: TRBV27; j_gene: TRBJ2-7; CDR3aa: CASSLDGTVYYEQYF; CDR3nt: TGTGCCAGCAGTTTGGATGGGACAGTTTACTACGAGCAGTACTTC
d_gene: .; abundance: .; v_gene: TRBV10-2; j_gene: TRBJ1-1; CDR3aa: CASRGTGWTEAFF; CDR3nt: TGCGCCAGCAGGGGGACTGGATGGACTGAAGCTTTCTTT
d_gene: TRBD1; abundance: .; v_gene: TRBV11-2; j_gene: TRBJ2-7; CDR3aa: CASSLTGGADNEQYF; CDR3nt: TGTGCCAGCAGCTTAACAGGGGGCGCAGACAACGAGCAGTACTTC
d_gene: TRBD1; abundance: .; v_gene: TRBV7-9; j_gene: TRBJ1-4; CDR3aa: CASSLPTGAEREKLFF; CDR3nt: TGTGCCAGCAGCTTACCGACAGGGGCTGAGCGAGAAAAACTGTTTTTT
d_gene: .; abundance: few; v_gene: TRBV6-5; j_gene: TRBJ2-7; CDR3aa: CASSSGWREQYF; CDR3nt: TGTGCCAGCAGCTCCGGGTGGAGGGAGCAGTACTTC
d_gene: TRBD2; abundance: .; v_gene: TRBV30; j_gene: TRBJ2-1; CDR3aa: CAWSAVAGVDEQFF; CDR3nt: TGTGCCTGGAGTGCTGTAGCGGGAGTCGATGAGCAGTTCTTC
d_gene: TRBD2; abundance: .; v_gene: TRBV5-4; j_gene: TRBJ2-7; CDR3aa: CASSWRLASHEQYF; CDR3nt: TGTGCCAGCAGTTGGCGACTAGCATCCCACGAGCAGTACTTC
d_gene: .; abundance: .; v_gene: TRBV23-1; j_gene: TRBJ2-3; CDR3aa: CAIPLRRTSTDTQYF; CDR3nt: TGCGCCATCCCCCTTAGGCGTACTAGCACAGATACGCAGTATTTT
d_gene: .; abundance: .; v_gene: TRBV20-1; j_gene: TRBJ2-7; CDR3aa: CSARSGPEQYF; CDR3nt: TGCAGTGCTAGGTCAGGGCCCGAGCAGTACTTC
d_gene: TRBD2; abundance: .; v_gene: TRBV12-3/TRBV12-4; j_gene: TRBJ2-7; CDR3aa: CASRLAGSYEQYF; CDR3nt: TGTGCCAGCAGACTAGCGGGCAGCTACGAGCAGTACTTC
d_gene: .; abundance: .; v_gene: TRBV27; j_gene: TRBJ1-6; CDR3aa: CASSLVGIDNSPLHF; CDR3nt: TGTGCCAGCAGTTTAGTGGGGATTGATAATTCACCCCTCCACTTT
d_gene: .; abundance: once; v_gene: TRBV10-2; j_gene: TRBJ2-1; CDR3aa: CASSERGLGGAGSYNEQFF; CDR3nt: TGCGCCAGCAGTGAGAGAGGATTGGGGGGAGCGGGCTCCTACAATGAGCAGTTCTTC
d_gene: .; abundance: .; v_gene: TRBV30; j_gene: TRBJ2-1; CDR3aa: CAWSVLVDSYNEQFF; CDR3nt: TGTGCCTGGAGTGTATTAGTCGATTCCTACAATGAGCAGTTCTTC
d_gene: .; abundance: .; v_gene: TRBV5-4; j_gene: TRBJ1-1; CDR3aa: CASSLPGRENTEAFF; CDR3nt: TGTGCCAGCAGCCTACCGGGCAGGGAGAACACTGAAGCTTTCTTT
d_gene: TRBD2; abundance: .; v_gene: TRBV15; j_gene: TRBJ2-7; CDR3aa: CATSRAGGAGHEQYF; CDR3nt: TGTGCCACCAGCAGAGCCGGTGGAGCGGGGCACGAGCAGTACTTC
d_gene: .; abundance: .; v_gene: TRBV21-1; j_gene: TRBJ1-2; CDR3aa: CASSKTPTGGGYTF; CDR3nt: TGTGCCAGCAGCAAAACCCCCACAGGGGGCGGCTACACCTTC
d_gene: .; abundance: .; v_gene: TRBV3-1/TRBV3-2; j_gene: TRBJ2-2; CDR3aa: CASARVGELFF; CDR3nt: TGTGCCAGCGCCCGGGTCGGGGAGCTGTTTTTT
d_gene: TRBD1; abundance: .; v_gene: TRBV5-1; j_gene: TRBJ1-1; CDR3aa: CASSLVGTANTEAFF; CDR3nt: TGCGCCAGCAGCTTGGTGGGGACAGCGAACACTGAAGCTTTCTTT
d_gene: .; abundance: few; v_gene: TRBV9; j_gene: TRBJ2-2; CDR3aa: CASSLGWGELFF; CDR3nt: TGTGCCAGCAGCCTCGGTTGGGGGGAGCTGTTTTTT
d_gene: TRBD2; abundance: .; v_gene: TRBV5-4; j_gene: TRBJ2-3; CDR3aa: CASSLDPRLSGRGATQYF; CDR3nt: TGTGCCAGCAGCTTGGACCCCCGGCTAAGCGGGAGGGGGGCTACGCAGTATTTT
d_gene: .; abundance: .; v_gene: TRBV5-1; j_gene: TRBJ2-7; CDR3aa: CASIAETYEQYF; CDR3nt: TGCGCCAGCATTGCTGAGACCTACGAGCAGTACTTC
d_gene: .; abundance: .; v_gene: TRBV21-1; j_gene: TRBJ2-7; CDR3aa: CASSKGDILREQYF; CDR3nt: TGTGCCAGCAGCAAAGGGGACATTCTGAGGGAGCAGTACTTC
d_gene: .; abundance: .; v_gene: TRBV6-1; j_gene: TRBJ2-7; CDR3aa: CASRRKQGRDYEQYF; CDR3nt: TGTGCCAGCAGAAGAAAACAGGGTAGGGATTACGAGCAGTACTTC
d_gene: TRBD2; abundance: .; v_gene: TRBV7-9; j_gene: TRBJ2-3; CDR3aa: CASSLDLAGAGTDTQYF; CDR3nt: TGTGCCAGCAGCTTAGATCTAGCGGGAGCGGGCACAGATACGCAGTATTTT
d_gene: TRBD1; abundance: once; v_gene: TRBV11-2; j_gene: TRBJ2-5; CDR3aa: CASSPRTGSVEETQYF; CDR3nt: TGTGCCAGCAGCCCCAGGACAGGGTCCGTCGAAGAGACCCAGTACTTC
d_gene: .; abundance: .; v_gene: TRBV28; j_gene: TRBJ1-2; CDR3aa: CASSGGNYGYTF; CDR3nt: TGTGCCAGCAGCGGGGGTAATTATGGCTACACCTTC
d_gene: .; abundance: .; v_gene: TRBV6-2/TRBV6-3; j_gene: TRBJ1-5; CDR3aa: CASSYSNSNQPQHF; CDR3nt: TGTGCCAGCAGTTACTCGAATAGCAATCAGCCCCAGCATTTT
d_gene: TRBD2; abundance: .; v_gene: TRBV19; j_gene: TRBJ2-1; CDR3aa: CASRTGGKVGNEQFF; CDR3nt: TGTGCCAGTAGGACGGGGGGTAAGGTGGGCAATGAGCAGTTCTTC
d_gene: .; abundance: .; v_gene: TRBV4-2; j_gene: TRBJ1-4; CDR3aa: CASSQDGTRPSEKLFF; CDR3nt: TGTGCCAGCAGCCAAGATGGAACAAGGCCAAGTGAAAAACTGTTTTTT
d_gene: TRBD2; abundance: .; v_gene: TRBV7-2; j_gene: TRBJ2-5; CDR3aa: CASSLEGTSGRWTQYF; CDR3nt: TGTGCCAGCAGCTTAGAAGGGACTAGCGGTCGATGGACCCAGTACTTC
d_gene: TRBD1; abundance: once; v_gene: TRBV6-5; j_gene: TRBJ2-6; CDR3aa: CASSPGGAGANVLTF; CDR3nt: TGTGCCAGCAGTCCAGGGGGCGCTGGGGCCAACGTCCTGACTTTC
d_gene: TRBD2; abundance: .; v_gene: TRBV29-1; j_gene: TRBJ2-3; CDR3aa: CSVEETTSGRSDTQYF; CDR3nt: TGCAGCGTTGAAGAAACGACTAGCGGGAGAAGTGATACGCAGTATTTT
d_gene: TRBD1; abundance: .; v_gene: TRBV24-1; j_gene: TRBJ2-1; CDR3aa: CATSDLRQGAIFYNEQFF; CDR3nt: TGTGCCACCAGTGATTTGAGGCAGGGGGCCATTTTCTACAATGAGCAGTTCTTC
d_gene: .; abundance: .; v_gene: TRBV10-3; j_gene: TRBJ1-3; CDR3aa: CATNPTGQSGNTIYF; CDR3nt: TGTGCCACCAACCCGACAGGCCAATCTGGAAACACCATATATTTT
d_gene: TRBD2; abundance: .; v_gene: TRBV6-1; j_gene: TRBJ2-5; CDR3aa: CASSDKGLAGSRETQYF; CDR3nt: TGTGCCAGCAGTGACAAGGGACTAGCGGGATCGAGGGAGACCCAGTACTTC
d_gene: .; abundance: .; v_gene: TRBV25-1; j_gene: TRBJ2-1; CDR3aa: CASINPRGGVNEQFF; CDR3nt: TGTGCCAGCATAAATCCTAGGGGCGGGGTCAATGAGCAGTTCTTC
d_gene: .; abundance: .; v_gene: TRBV27; j_gene: TRBJ1-5; CDR3aa: CASSERGQPQHF; CDR3nt: TGTGCCAGCAGTGAGCGGGGGCAGCCCCAGCATTTT
d_gene: TRBD2; abundance: .; v_gene: TRBV3-1/TRBV3-2; j_gene: TRBJ2-1; CDR3aa: CASSHGGVGNEQFF; CDR3nt: TGTGCCAGCAGCCACGGGGGGGTCGGAAATGAGCAGTTCTTC
d_gene: TRBD2; abundance: .; v_gene: TRBV18; j_gene: TRBJ2-2; CDR3aa: CASSPLASGTANTGELFF; CDR3nt: TGTGCCAGCTCACCACTCGCTAGCGGGACCGCGAACACCGGGGAGCTGTTTTTT
d_gene: .; abundance: .; v_gene: TRBV2; j_gene: TRBJ1-1; CDR3aa: CASSVEGGQTEAFF; CDR3nt: TGTGCCAGCAGTGTTGAGGGAGGACAGACTGAAGCTTTCTTT
d_gene: .; abundance: .; v_gene: TRBV7-2; j_gene: TRBJ2-5; CDR3aa: CASSLTGWGETQYF; CDR3nt: TGTGCCAGCAGCCTTACAGGGTGGGGAGAGACCCAGTACTTC
d_gene: TRBD2; abundance: .; v_gene: TRBV3-1/TRBV3-2; j_gene: TRBJ2-2; CDR3aa: CASTRGAGVTGELFF; CDR3nt: TGTGCCAGCACCCGTGGGGCGGGAGTTACCGGGGAGCTGTTTTTT
d_gene: .; abundance: few; v_gene: TRBV4-1; j_gene: TRBJ1-5; CDR3aa: CASSQTGPANQPQHF; CDR3nt: TGCGCCAGCAGCCAAACAGGTCCCGCCAATCAGCCCCAGCATTTT
d_gene: TRBD1; abundance: .; v_gene: TRBV19; j_gene: TRBJ1-5; CDR3aa: CASSILAMDRGDGSPQHF; CDR3nt: TGTGCCAGTAGTATATTAGCCATGGACAGGGGGGACGGATCGCCCCAGCATTTT
d_gene: .; abundance: .; v_gene: TRBV9; j_gene: TRBJ2-2; CDR3aa: CASSVPRGGGTGELFF; CDR3nt: TGTGCCAGCAGCGTCCCCCGGGGAGGCGGCACCGGGGAGCTGTTTTTT
d_gene: TRBD1; abundance: .; v_gene: TRBV7-8; j_gene: TRBJ1-5; CDR3aa: CASSPRTGWSNQPQHF; CDR3nt: TGTGCCAGCAGCCCAAGGACAGGGTGGAGCAATCAGCCCCAGCATTTT
d_gene: TRBD1; abundance: .; v_gene: TRBV30; j_gene: TRBJ1-2; CDR3aa: CAWAKQGVYGYTF; CDR3nt: TGTGCCTGGGCAAAACAGGGGGTCTATGGCTACACCTTC
d_gene: .; abundance: .; v_gene: TRBV4-3; j_gene: TRBJ2-2; CDR3aa: CASSQDRTGELFF; CDR3nt: TGCGCCAGCAGCCAAGACAGGACCGGGGAGCTGTTTTTT
d_gene: TRBD1; abundance: .; v_gene: TRBV2; j_gene: TRBJ1-3; CDR3aa: CASSVETGVGNTIYF; CDR3nt: TGTGCCAGCAGTGTAGAGACAGGGGTCGGAAACACCATATATTTT
d_gene: TRBD2; abundance: .; v_gene: TRBV19; j_gene: TRBJ2-1; CDR3aa: CASSIVGTSGAYNEQFF; CDR3nt: TGTGCCAGTAGTATAGTAGGGACTAGCGGCGCCTACAATGAGCAGTTCTTC
d_gene: .; abundance: .; v_gene: TRBV19; j_gene: TRBJ1-1; CDR3aa: CASSITAGAEAFF; CDR3nt: TGTGCCAGTAGTATTACTGCGGGGGCCGAAGCTTTCTTT
d_gene: .; abundance: .; v_gene: TRBV5-4; j_gene: TRBJ2-1; CDR3aa: CASSEVGFGEQFF; CDR3nt: TGTGCCAGTAGCGAGGTGGGGTTTGGTGAGCAGTTCTTC
d_gene: TRBD2; abundance: .; v_gene: TRBV9; j_gene: TRBJ2-7; CDR3aa: CASSVGGTSGSYEQYF; CDR3nt: TGTGCCAGCAGCGTAGGAGGGACTAGCGGTTCCTACGAGCAGTACTTC
d_gene: .; abundance: .; v_gene: TRBV21-1; j_gene: TRBJ1-1; CDR3aa: CASSKNYLQGEEAFF; CDR3nt: TGTGCCAGCAGCAAAAACTATTTACAGGGAGAGGAAGCTTTCTTT
d_gene: .; abundance: .; v_gene: TRBV24-1; j_gene: TRBJ2-2; CDR3aa: CATSEGGRASEELFF; CDR3nt: TGTGCCACCAGTGAGGGGGGACGGGCCTCGGAGGAGCTGTTTTTT
d_gene: .; abundance: .; v_gene: TRBV30; j_gene: TRBJ1-3; CDR3aa: CAWSSGSNTIYF; CDR3nt: TGTGCCTGGAGTTCGGGGAGCAACACCATATATTTT
d_gene: TRBD2; abundance: once; v_gene: TRBV6-2/TRBV6-3; j_gene: TRBJ2-1; CDR3aa: CASSYGTSGYNEQFF; CDR3nt: TGTGCCAGCAGTTATGGAACTAGCGGTTACAATGAGCAGTTCTTC
d_gene: TRBD1; abundance: .; v_gene: TRBV19; j_gene: TRBJ1-1; CDR3aa: CASTEIPGQGNTEAFF; CDR3nt: TGTGCCAGTACCGAAATCCCGGGACAGGGGAACACTGAAGCTTTCTTT